This T cell receptor beta chain emerged from a study of blood T cell repertoires in COVID-19. Whole-study context: The United States, Italy and Spain were the sources of the acute and convalescent COVID-19 samples. The analysed material was cDNA or gDNA that came from T cells, B-cell-depleted T cells, or PBMCs.

In the source study's methods: Estimation of nucleated cell counts was performed using reference gene primer amplification. The assay was immunoSEQ multiplex PCR, and TCRdb's table has in-frame clones only and misses some. The DNA was the basis for D and trimming; V, J and clone size are from that table. The sample has about 72,000 clones, roughly 80% seen once. CDR1 and CDR2 from the germline V gene are SGHRS and YFSETQ. V shed 0 bases and J 4 bases; nucleotides not matched to a gene: 7. This CDR3 is built from 16 residues. The receptor was isolated from a woman of 80 years or more with acute or convalescent COVID-19. The rearrangement uses TRBV5-1 and TRBJ2-5; TRBD2 agrees at 9 bases. Sample: peripheral blood. The CDR3, as DNA: TGCGCCAGCAGCTTGGCCGGGGTAGCGGGAGTAGAGACCCAGTACTTC. Protein: CASSLAGVAGVETQYF. The full variable domain, its missing parts supplied by reference TRBV5-1 and TRBJ2-5, is KAGVTQTPRYLIKTRGQQVTLSCSPISGHRSVSWYQQTPGQGLQFLFEYFSETQRNKGNFPGRFSGRQFSNSRSEMNVSTLELGDSALYLCASSLAGVAGVETQYFGPGTRLLVL.